One sample yielded the 24 T cell receptor beta chains listed below, sequenced in a study of blood T cell repertoires in COVID-19. Profiling relied on immunoSEQ multiplex PCR, and the TCRdb table lists in-frame clones only, not all of them. The table records roughly 70,000 clones, about 80% of them present only once. Sequenced material: peripheral blood. Receptors were obtained from a woman aged 60 to 75 with acute or convalescent COVID-19.

This chain uses TRBV18 with TRBJ2-3, with 10 bases aligning to TRBD1. V gave up 3 bases and J gave up 5 bases; unmatched junction bases: 8. Germline V CDR1 and CDR2: KGHSH, LQKENI. CDR3 length: 16 amino acids. The CDR3 sequence is CASSPPTGGGRDTQYF. CDR3 nucleotides: TGTGCCAGCTCACCGCCGACAGGGGGCGGGAGAGATACGCAGTATTTT.

The V gene is TRBV2, the J gene TRBJ1-3; TRBD1 might be the D (6 bases). The V and J ends lost 5 bases and 2 bases respectively, with 10 bases between them. The CDR3 extends over 14 amino acids. CDR1 SNHLY and CDR2 FYNNEI come from the germline V gene. The chain's CDR3 is CASSQGLTGNTIYF. Written as DNA, the CDR3 is TGTGCCAGCAGTCAGGGGTTAACTGGAAACACCATATATTTT.

The rearrangement uses TRBV2 and TRBJ2-6; 9 bases map to TRBD1. The germline V gene encodes CDR1 SNHLY and CDR2 FYNNEI. This CDR3 comprises 17 residues. Trimming removed 8 bases from V and 4 bases from J; junction bases left unmatched: 12. The CDR3 region is CASSGGQGLRGANVLTF. For the CDR3, the DNA is TGTGCCAGCTCAGGAGGACAGGGGTTGCGAGGGGCCAACGTCCTGACTTTC.

V is TRBV6-5 and J is TRBJ1-5, with TRBD1 matching over 7 bases. J gave up 3 bases and V 2 bases, and 4 bases lay outside the gene matches. Germline V CDR1 and CDR2: MNHEY, SVGAGI. There are 15 residues in the CDR3. CDR3 coding DNA: TGTGCCAGCAGTTACACGGGACAGACCAATCAGCCCCAGCATTTT. Protein sequence: CASSYTGQTNQPQHF.

This clone occurred a few times. CDR3 protein: CASRAGSGELFF. Here the CDR3 DNA reads TGTGCCAGCAGGGCAGGTTCCGGGGAGCTGTTTTTT. This rearrangement joins TRBV14 to TRBJ2-2; D remains unclear. The CDR3 is made up of 12 amino acids. V lost 6 bases, J lost 6 bases, and 8 bases lay in between. Germline CDR1 reads SGHDN; CDR2 reads FVKESK.

V is TRBV6-5 and J is TRBJ2-3; D may be TRBD2 (7 bases). In germline, CDR1 is MNHEY, CDR2 SVGAGI. The length of the CDR3 is 12 residues. V lost 8 bases and J lost 9, with 15 bases in between. CDR3 residues: CASYGGAETQYF. In DNA, the CDR3 is TGTGCCAGCTATGGGGGGGCGGAGACGCAGTATTTT.

This chain connects TRBV5-1 to TRBJ2-7; D is perhaps TRBD1 (6 bases). The CDR3 totals 13 residues. From germline, CDR1 is SGHRS and CDR2 YFSETQ. Trimming removed 2 bases at V and 5 bases at J, with 11 bases between. The CDR3 sequence is CASSLQGVDEQYF. CDR3 sequence (DNA): TGCGCCAGCAGCTTACAGGGTGTGGACGAGCAGTACTTC.

The gene calls are TRBV27 and TRBJ1-4, with TRBD1 matching 8 bases. The V and J ends lost 4 bases and 5 bases, in that order; junction bases with no gene match: 6. This CDR3 has 15 residues. Germline V gene sequence: CDR1 MNHEY, CDR2 SMNVEV (reference sequence). The CDR3 DNA follows: TGTGCCAGCAGTTCCTGGACAGGGTTCAATGAAAAACTGTTTTTT. This sequence encodes CASSSWTGFNEKLFF.

The rearrangement links TRBV10-2 to TRBJ1-4, with D maybe TRBD1 (5 bases). V was pared by 8 bases and J by 6 bases, with 7 bases between. Looked up from germline, CDR1 is WSHSY and CDR2 is SAAADI. There are 11 residues in the CDR3. The CDR3 loop is CASQQDEKLFF. The CDR3 nucleotides are TGCGCCAGCCAACAGGATGAAAAACTGTTTTTT.

This chain links TRBV21-1 with TRBJ2-1; the DNA was not used to check the table's D call, TRBD2. TRBV21-1 is an annotated pseudogene. The CDR3 loop spans 16 amino acids. Written as DNA, the CDR3 is TGTGCCAGCAGCAAGGGACTAGCGGGGGGTTGGAATGAGCAGTTCTTC. This codes for CASSKGLAGGWNEQFF.

This clone occurred once. The CDR3 loop reads CASSESTGSTEAFF. As DNA, the CDR3 is TGTGCCAGCAGTGAATCGACAGGGTCCACTGAAGCTTTCTTT. V is TRBV25-1 and J is TRBJ1-1, with 7 positions matching TRBD1. Germline V gene sequence: CDR1 MGHDK, CDR2 SYGVNS. With 1 base clipped from V and 4 bases from J, the junction kept 3 bases outside the gene matches. CDR3 size: 14 residues.

V usage is TRBV6-5 and J usage is TRBJ1-1; D may be TRBD1 (6 bases). Trimming removed 0 bases at V and 4 bases at J, with 12 bases between. Germline loops: CDR1 MNHEY, CDR2 SVGAGI. This CDR3 is built from 15 residues. In DNA, the CDR3 is TGTGCCAGCAGTTACTCGCACAGGGTGAGCACTGAAGCTTTCTTT. This sequence encodes CASSYSHRVSTEAFF.

V usage is TRBV7-9 and J usage is TRBJ1-1; D remains unclear. Per germline, CDR1 SEHNR and CDR2 FQNEAQ (reference sequence). Trimming left V 10 bases short and J 11 bases short, with 14 bases between. The CDR3 runs 10 residues. The CDR3 coding sequence is TGTGCCATCCACCGAGACGGGGCTTTCTTT. It encodes CAIHRDGAFF.

The V and J genes are TRBV7-9 and TRBJ2-7, with 7 bases lining up with TRBD1. Trimming at V came to 4 bases and at J to 0 bases, leaving 3 bases not matched to a gene. This CDR3 is built from 14 residues. Germline V gene sequence: CDR1 SEHNR, CDR2 FQNEAQ (reference sequence). The CDR3 loop reads CASSYGTDSYEQYF. CDR3 DNA: TGTGCCAGCAGCTACGGGACAGACTCCTACGAGCAGTACTTC.

The J gene is TRBJ1-2, the V gene TRBV5-1; 12 bases fit TRBD1. From germline, CDR1 is SGHRS and CDR2 YFSETQ. J lost 7 bases, V lost 0 bases, and 4 bases had no gene match. This CDR3 is 15 amino acids long. The CDR3 DNA follows: TGCGCCAGCAGCTTGGAGGGACAGGGGGCAGGTGGCTACACCTTC. Residues: CASSLEGQGAGGYTF.

V usage is TRBV9 and J usage is TRBJ1-5; TRBD1 aligns across 10 bases. This CDR3 has 15 residues. The V and J ends lost 0 bases and 7 bases, in that order; junction bases with no gene match: 4. Germline V gives CDR1 SGDLS, CDR2 YYNGEE. CDR3 region: CASSVVTGGWQPQHF. The DNA of the CDR3 is TGTGCCAGCAGCGTAGTGACAGGGGGCTGGCAGCCCCAGCATTTT. Looking up the rest from reference TRBV9 and TRBJ1-5 gives the full variable domain: DSGVTQTPKHLITATGQRVTLRCSPRSGDLSVYWYQQSLDQGLQFLIQYYNGEERAKGNILERFSAQQFPDLHSELNLSSLELGDSALYFCASSVVTGGWQPQHFGDGTRLSIL.

This sequence joins TRBV7-8 and TRBJ2-7; 7 nucleotides align to TRBD2. The CDR3 sequence is 15 residues long. Per the germline V gene, CDR1 is SGHVS and CDR2 is FQNEAQ. J gave up 3 bases and V 1 base, and 6 bases lay outside the gene matches. CDR3 DNA: TGTGCCAGCAGCTTAGGTGGGGGGGGAGGCTACGAGCAGTACTTC. Translation gives CASSLGGGGGYEQYF.

The rearrangement links TRBV10-1 to TRBJ2-3, with a possible D match to TRBD2 (5 bases). V was clipped by 4 bases and J by 2 bases, with 19 bases between them. The CDR3 has 17 amino acids. Looked up from germline, CDR1 is WNHNN and CDR2 is SYGVQD (reference sequence). In DNA form, the CDR3 reads TGCGCCAGCAGTGGCGTGGTTAATAGCGAACACACAGATACGCAGTATTTT. Translating it yields CASSGVVNSEHTDTQYF.

This clone appeared a few times. This chain connects TRBV19 to TRBJ2-6; 12 bases fit TRBD1. Germline assignment: CDR1 LNHDA and CDR2 SQIVND (reference sequence). After removal of 4 bases from V and 2 bases from J, the junction contained 6 bases not matched to a gene. This CDR3 spans 18 amino acids. The CDR3 here is CASSTRDRGLTGANVLTF. The CDR3 DNA is TGTGCCAGTAGTACCCGGGACAGGGGGCTCACTGGGGCCAACGTCCTGACTTTC.

V gene TRBV7-3 combines with J gene TRBJ1-6; the match to TRBD1 covers 7 bases. Germline lookup yields CDR1 SGHTA and CDR2 FQGTGA. The V gene end was trimmed by 2 bases and the J gene end by 6 bases; junction bases not matched to a gene: 1. CDR3 size: 14 residues. The CDR3 coding sequence is TGTGCCAGCAGCTTAGGGACAGTTAATTCACCCCTCCACTTT. The encoded protein is CASSLGTVNSPLHF.

J is TRBJ1-5 and V is TRBV6-5; TRBD1 matches 7 bases. The CDR3 covers 14 residues. Trimming removed 4 bases from V and 7 bases from J; junction bases left unmatched: 7. From germline, CDR1 is MNHEY and CDR2 SVGAGI. The CDR3 here is CASSSGQTYQPQHF. CDR3 nucleotides: TGTGCCAGCAGTTCGGGACAGACCTACCAGCCCCAGCATTTT.

The rearrangement uses TRBV5-1 and TRBJ1-1; D uncertain. With 0 bases removed from V and 5 bases from J, the gap between germline ends came to 11 bases. Germline CDR1 is SGHRS and CDR2 is YFSETQ. The length of the CDR3 is 14 residues. The CDR3 region is CASSLGGGGTEAFF. Here the CDR3 DNA reads TGCGCCAGCAGCTTGGGGGGAGGTGGAACTGAAGCTTTCTTT. The full variable domain, with the rest looked up from reference TRBV5-1 and TRBJ1-1, is KAGVTQTPRYLIKTRGQQVTLSCSPISGHRSVSWYQQTPGQGLQFLFEYFSETQRNKGNFPGRFSGRQFSNSRSEMNVSTLELGDSALYLCASSLGGGGTEAFFGQGTRLTVV.

The rearrangement uses TRBV5-6 and TRBJ1-2; D not certain. CDR1 SGHDT and CDR2 YYEEEE come from the germline V gene. Trimming took 4 bases from V and 4 from J, leaving 14 bases between them. This CDR3 contains 14 residues. The CDR3 reads CASSLREEGYGYTF. The CDR3 bases are TGTGCCAGCAGCCTTAGGGAGGAGGGCTATGGCTACACCTTC.

The chain links TRBV5-1 to TRBJ2-3; 11 nucleotides line up with TRBD2. The CDR3 length is 16 residues. CDR1 and CDR2 (germline): SGHRS, YFSETQ. Unmatched junction bases numbered 5, after V lost 3 bases and J lost 2 bases. CDR3 coding DNA: TGCGCCAGCAGCTCGGGACTAGCGGAACACACAGATACGCAGTATTTT. Translating it yields CASSSGLAEHTDTQYF.